This TCR beta chain was retrieved from a study of graft-versus-host responses after intestinal transplantation. Study information: Transplants given to recipients were multivisceral, liver-intestinal, or isolated intestinal. Findings of the study overall: Recipient marrow held GvH clones, some first seen in ileum or blood. Peak circulating GvH clone levels were associated with early post-transplant HvG declines. Allografts of one patient group, those with graft-donor T cell macrochimerism, had high graft-versus-host to host-versus-graft clonal ratios.

TCRdb keeps only in-frame clones here, not all; method: immunoSEQ multiplex PCR. The sample lists 77,000 or so clones; 90% to 95% were seen once. Details on this clone: The target antigen is unknown.

The clonotype was recovered from a human donor who received an intestinal transplant. The sample consisted of unstimulated CD8+ T cells sorted from spleen or lymph node cells, taken before intestinal transplant.

This CDR3 reads CATSRGSTYEQYF. Here the CDR3 DNA reads TGTGCCACCAGCAGAGGCAGTACCTACGAGCAGTACTTC. The chain carries TRBV15 and TRBJ2-7; D ambiguous. This CDR3 has 13 amino acids. The germline V and J ends were trimmed by 1 base and 2 bases, with 6 bases remaining between them. Germline CDR1 is LNHNV and CDR2 is YYDKDF (reference sequence).